The TCR beta chain under discussion was sequenced for a study of tumor and adjacent non-tumor tissue in lung cancer. Notes on this clonotype: Its antigen is currently unknown. Compared with germline, one end of the junction differs, possibly owing to a read error.

The study, taken as a whole, reports: Top 100 clones took a larger repertoire share in normal lung. Compared with tumor, normal lung showed significantly lower TCR diversity.

CDR1 is SGHAT and CDR2 is FQDESV in the germline V gene (reference sequence). The CDR3 spans 13 residues. A modified ARM-PCR protocol with three rounds of nested PCR amplified TCRbeta. TCRdb fed the multiplex PCR reads into MiXCR, producing one record per CDR3 protein. The sample has approximately 70,000 distinct CDR3 sequences; about three quarters are singletons. This sample's RNA came from whole unsorted tissue. Newly diagnosed lung cancer patients had thoracic surgery in China, August–late 2014, without prior chemotherapy. The source is a man aged 60-69 years with non-small cell lung cancer. The source material was lung tumor tissue. This chain links TRBV11-1 with TRBJ2-6; D is undetermined. CDR3 region: CASRLETRAVLTF. CDR3 nucleotides: TGTGCCAGCAGGTTAGAGACTCGAGCCGTACTGACCTTC.